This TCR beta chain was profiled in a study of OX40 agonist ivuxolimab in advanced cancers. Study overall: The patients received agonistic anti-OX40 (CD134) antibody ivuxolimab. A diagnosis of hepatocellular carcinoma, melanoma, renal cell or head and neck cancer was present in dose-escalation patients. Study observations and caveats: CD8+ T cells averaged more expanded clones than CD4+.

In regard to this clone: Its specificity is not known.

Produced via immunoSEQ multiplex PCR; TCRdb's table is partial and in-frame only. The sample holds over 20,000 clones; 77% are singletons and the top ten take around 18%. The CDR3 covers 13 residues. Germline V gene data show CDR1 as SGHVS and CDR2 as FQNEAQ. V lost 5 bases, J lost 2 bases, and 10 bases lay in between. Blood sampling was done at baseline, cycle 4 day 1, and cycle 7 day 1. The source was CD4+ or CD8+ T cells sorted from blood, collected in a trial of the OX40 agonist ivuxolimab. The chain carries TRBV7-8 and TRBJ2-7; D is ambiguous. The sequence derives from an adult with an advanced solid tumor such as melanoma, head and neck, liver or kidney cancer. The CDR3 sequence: CASSQQNPYEQYF. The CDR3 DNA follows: TGTGCCAGCAGCCAGCAGAACCCCTACGAGCAGTACTTC. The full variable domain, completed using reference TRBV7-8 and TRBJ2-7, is GAGVSQSPRYKVAKRGQDVALRCDPISGHVSLFWYQQALGQGPEFLTYFQNEAQLDKSGLPSDRFFAERPEGSVSTLKIQRTQQEDSAVYLCASSQQNPYEQYFGPGTRLTVT.